Included here is one T cell receptor (beta chain) sequence, with context. Its antigen is still unknown. Base qualities are not recorded, but no much larger clone differs from it by a single base. This entry comes from a study of blood T cells in healthy people across ages (dated by TCRdb to between 2014 and 2017). About the study as a whole: In model experiments, roughly one uniquely barcoded TCR beta cDNA molecule per two T cells was captured by template switching. Donors of different ages were randomly distributed across sequencing lanes to avoid experimental bias. Using the same blood draw, the study looked at two additional independent replicas of 1 million unique cDNA reads for two donors, one aged 18 to 30 and the other aged 80 or older. Age-related changes in TCR beta repertoire diversity were measured in the study by deep sequencing normalized with unique cDNA molecular identifiers. Donors were grouped into four age groups: young (average approximately 16 years), middle-aged (39), aged (62) and long-lived (approximately 78). The full study reports these points: The percentage of naive T cells measured by flow cytometry correlated strongly with observed TCR beta diversity. Donor CMV infection status was unknown, potentially confounding age-related changes in expanded clonotypes. Since profiling was done on bulk unsorted PBMCs, naive and antigen-experienced compartments could not be conclusively compared. Compared with the aged group, the long-lived group had more naive CD4+ T cells, fewer expanded clones and increased TCR diversity, a pattern suggesting age selection. Observed TCR beta diversity per million T cells fell roughly linearly with age, and a significant reduction was already apparent by age around 40. Estimates of total diversity from one million sequenced T cells were regarded as lower bounds and underestimates.

Donors were a few dozen systemically healthy Caucasian individuals from Russia aged roughly 6 to 95 years. Approximately 9.3 milliliters of peripheral blood were drawn from each donor into EDTA-treated Vacutainer tubes. Ficoll-Paque density-gradient centrifugation was used to isolate PBMCs, with at least 7 million per sample. Trizol reagent was used to extract total RNA from the PBMCs, yielding at least 6 micrograms per sample. Naive CD45RAhigh/CD27high T cell percentages were measured by flow cytometry on a PBMC aliquot from every donor. Preparation of the library involved 5' RACE. A second about 7 to 11 cycle PCR used a sample-barcoded 5' primer and a J-beta primer mix. A template-switch 5' adaptor carrying 12 random nucleotides introduced a unique molecular identifier onto each TCR beta cDNA molecule. At least 2.5 million CDR3-containing paired-end reads were obtained from each sample. First-strand cDNA synthesis was performed from all RNA using the Mint cDNA synthesis kit, with priming by a TRBC-specific oligonucleotide. Following uracil-DNA glycosylase treatment, all cDNA underwent a first 18-cycle PCR with the universal primers M1SS and BC2_uni_R. From the authors' description of their analysis: For normalization, 1 million high-quality reads were randomly selected from each sample, with every read carrying a distinct molecular identifier. Reads sharing molecular identifiers were discarded rather than binned into consensus sequences. MiTCR, set to a Q25 quality threshold and the strictest error-elimination algorithm, was used for CDR3 identification, clonotype clustering and error correction. A nonparametric unseen species model using Euler transformation provided a lower-bound estimate of total TCR beta diversity. The public reads were reanalyzed by TCRdb: fastp trimming at Q25, MiXCR alignment, in-frame beta chains only. Rows are combined by CDR3 protein, so each entry shows the most common genes and DNA. These V and J calls are TCRdb output, not the study's own analysis. Recorded for this sample are approximately 2,000,000 distinct CDR3 sequences; 30% to 40% of them occurred a single time. 20% to 25% of the sample rests with the top ten.

Including the terminal cysteine and phenylalanine, the CDR3 comprises 14 residues. Of all the DNA, just the CDR3 is kept, 42 bases in frame from base 1. CDR1 and CDR2, looked up from the germline V gene, are KGHDR and SFDVKD. At the junction V is shortened by 5 bases and J by 7 bases; bases outside the gene matches: 2. The chain uses TRBV24-1 and TRBJ2-2, with 11 bases matching TRBD1. The source of this sequence is a human donor in good health. The sequenced sample consisted of blood. The base sequence is TGTGCCACCAGTGGGACAGGGGGCGGCGGGGAGCTGTTTTTT. This sequence encodes CATSGTGGGGELFF.